The subject of this entry is one T cell receptor beta chain. Its antigen is currently unknown. Germline CDR1 reads SGHTA; CDR2 reads FQGNSA. V dropped 4 bases and J dropped 3; count of bases not matched to a gene: 2. The length of the CDR3 is 15 residues. This sample stems from a study of identical twins. TCRdb re-derived calls from the 5' RACE reads in MiXCR, one entry per CDR3 protein. There are 690,000 or so distinct CDR3 sequences in the sample; under 9% occur only once, and around 0.98% lies in the top ten. Study-wide findings and caveats: Clonotypes of the beta chain that were abundant in cord blood carried fewer insertions (memory repertoires showed none). Out-of-frame TCR alpha sharing observed in monozygotic twins exceeded model estimates.

This same sample was also taken into another study, of yellow fever vaccine responses in identical twins.

The sequencing input was PBMCs. J is TRBJ2-7 and V is TRBV7-2; 14 bases are a match to TRBD2. This TCR came from a woman between 18 and 29 years old in good health. The CDR3 reads CASSSTSGGVYEQYF. DNA of the CDR3: TGTGCCAGCAGCTCGACTAGCGGGGGGGTCTACGAGCAGTACTTC.